This T cell receptor (beta chain) was found in a study of cytomegalovirus exposure and HLA in healthy donors. Study-wide results and limits: As a later analysis showed, a missense DCLRE1C variant was linked to trimming of TCR beta V- and J-genes. Across HLA loci, a later analysis found differing TCR association rates, with DRB1 most and HLA-C fewest.

Primers for the PCR totalled 60 Vbeta and 13 Jbeta. Clones were read by immunoSEQ multiplex PCR, and TCRdb kept only the in-frame ones, dropping some. Of 150,000 to 200,000 clones listed, 70% to 80% are singletons. The V gene's germline CDR1 is SGHRS and CDR2 YFSETQ. There are 17 residues in the CDR3. The V segment lost 5 bases and the J segment 1 base; nucleotides outside the gene matches: 9. A remark on this clone: The antigen remains undetermined.

The donors (healthy individuals) were bone marrow donors. J is TRBJ2-3 and V is TRBV5-1; the match to TRBD2 covers 11 bases. This clonotype originated in a woman between 45 and 60 years old in good health and CMV-seronegative. Sequenced: PBMCs. For the CDR3, the DNA is TGCGCCAGCAGACAACTAGCGGGAGCGTCTGGCACAGATACGCAGTATTTT. Translated, it gives CASRQLAGASGTDTQYF.